This T cell receptor (beta chain) comes out of a study of shared clonotypes between healthy human individuals. Sequenced by immunoSEQ multiplex PCR; TCRdb stores in-frame clones only, minus some. The repertoire includes 500,000 or so clones, roughly 95% of them detected once, and about 0.059% sits in the top ten. The V end was cut by 11 bases, the J end by 7 bases, with 21 bases between. The CDR3 is made up of 13 amino acids. Germline V gene sequence: CDR1 SNHLY, CDR2 FYNNEI. This clonotype was sampled from a woman in her twenties or thirties in good health. The J gene is TRBJ2-7, the V gene TRBV2; D possibly corresponds to TRBD2 (5 bases). Sequencing was performed on naive CD4+ T cells sorted from blood. Subset: CD45RA+ positively selected. The CDR3 spells CAQQEYSEGEQYF. The CDR3 DNA is TGTGCCCAGCAGGAATATAGCGAAGGTGAGCAGTACTTC.